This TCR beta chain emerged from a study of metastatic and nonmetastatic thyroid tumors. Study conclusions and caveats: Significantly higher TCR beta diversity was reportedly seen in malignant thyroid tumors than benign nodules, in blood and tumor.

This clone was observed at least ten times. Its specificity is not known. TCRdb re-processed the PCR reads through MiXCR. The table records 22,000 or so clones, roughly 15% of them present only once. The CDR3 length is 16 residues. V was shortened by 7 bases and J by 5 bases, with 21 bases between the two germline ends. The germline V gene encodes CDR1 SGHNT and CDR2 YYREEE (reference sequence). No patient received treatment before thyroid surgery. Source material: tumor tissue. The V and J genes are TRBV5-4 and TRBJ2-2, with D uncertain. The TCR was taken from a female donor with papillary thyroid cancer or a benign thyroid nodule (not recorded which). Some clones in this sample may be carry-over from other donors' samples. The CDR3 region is CASASDRSSRTGELFF. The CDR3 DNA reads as TGTGCCAGCGCCTCTGATCGATCGTCCCGTACCGGGGAGCTGTTTTTT.